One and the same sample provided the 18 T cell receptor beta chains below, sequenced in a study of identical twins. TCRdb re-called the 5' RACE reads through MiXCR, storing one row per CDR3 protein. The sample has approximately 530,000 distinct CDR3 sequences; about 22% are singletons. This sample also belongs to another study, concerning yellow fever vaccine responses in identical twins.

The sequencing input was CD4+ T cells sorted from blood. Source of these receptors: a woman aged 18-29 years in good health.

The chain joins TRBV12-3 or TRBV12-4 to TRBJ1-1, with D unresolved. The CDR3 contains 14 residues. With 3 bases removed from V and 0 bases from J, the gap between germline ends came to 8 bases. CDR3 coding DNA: TGTGCCAGCAGTTTCCTCGTCCTGAACACTGAAGCTTTCTTT. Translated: CASSFLVLNTEAFF.

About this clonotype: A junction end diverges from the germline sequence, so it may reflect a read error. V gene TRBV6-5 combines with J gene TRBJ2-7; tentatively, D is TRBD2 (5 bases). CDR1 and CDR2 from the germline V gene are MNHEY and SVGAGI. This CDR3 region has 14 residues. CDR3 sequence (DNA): TGTGCCAGCAGTTACTCTTTCGGGAACTACGAGCAGCACTTC. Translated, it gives CASSYSFGNYEQHF.

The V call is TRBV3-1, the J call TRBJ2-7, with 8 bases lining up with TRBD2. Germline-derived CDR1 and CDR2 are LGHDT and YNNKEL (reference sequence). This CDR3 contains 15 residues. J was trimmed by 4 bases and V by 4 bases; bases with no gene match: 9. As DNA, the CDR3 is TGTGCCAGCAGCCCCCGGAGCGGGAGCGGATACGAGCAGTACTTC. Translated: CASSPRSGSGYEQYF.

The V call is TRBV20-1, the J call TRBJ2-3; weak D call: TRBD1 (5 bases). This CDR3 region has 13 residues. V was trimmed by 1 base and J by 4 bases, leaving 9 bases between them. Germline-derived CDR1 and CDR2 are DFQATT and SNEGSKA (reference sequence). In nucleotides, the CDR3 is TGCAGTGCTAGAGTGGCAGGGCCAGATACGCAGTATTTT. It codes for CSARVAGPDTQYF.

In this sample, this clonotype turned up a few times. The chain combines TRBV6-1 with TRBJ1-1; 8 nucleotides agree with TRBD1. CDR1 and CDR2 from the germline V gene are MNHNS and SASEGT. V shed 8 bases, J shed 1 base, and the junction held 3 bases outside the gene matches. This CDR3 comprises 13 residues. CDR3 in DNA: TGTGCCAGCGGACAGGGCACGAACACTGAAGCTTTCTTT. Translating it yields CASGQGTNTEAFF.

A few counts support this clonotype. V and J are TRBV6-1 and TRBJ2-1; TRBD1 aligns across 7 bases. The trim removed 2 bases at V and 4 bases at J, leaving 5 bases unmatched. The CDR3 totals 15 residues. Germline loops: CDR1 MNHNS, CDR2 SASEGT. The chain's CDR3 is CASSELDRIYNEQFF. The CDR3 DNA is TGTGCCAGCAGTGAATTGGACAGGATTTACAATGAGCAGTTCTTC.

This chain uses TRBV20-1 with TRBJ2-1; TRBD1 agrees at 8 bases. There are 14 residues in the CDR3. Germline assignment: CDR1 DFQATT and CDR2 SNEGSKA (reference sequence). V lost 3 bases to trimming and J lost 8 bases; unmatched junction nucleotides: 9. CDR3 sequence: CSARNPGTGHEQFF. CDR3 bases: TGCAGTGCTAGGAATCCCGGGACAGGCCATGAGCAGTTCTTC.

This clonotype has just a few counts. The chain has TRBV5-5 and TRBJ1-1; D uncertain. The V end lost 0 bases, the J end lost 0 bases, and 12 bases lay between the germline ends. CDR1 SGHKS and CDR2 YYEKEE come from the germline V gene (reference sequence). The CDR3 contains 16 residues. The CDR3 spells CASSLGPPSMNTEAFF. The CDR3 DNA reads TGTGCCAGCAGCTTGGGCCCGCCCTCGATGAACACTGAAGCTTTCTTT.

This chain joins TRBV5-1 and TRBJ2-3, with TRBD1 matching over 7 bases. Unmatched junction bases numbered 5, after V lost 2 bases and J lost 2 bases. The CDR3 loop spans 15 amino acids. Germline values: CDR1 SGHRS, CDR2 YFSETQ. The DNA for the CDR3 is TGCGCCAGCAGCTTTGGAGGACAGGTCACAGATACGCAGTATTTT. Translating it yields CASSFGGQVTDTQYF.

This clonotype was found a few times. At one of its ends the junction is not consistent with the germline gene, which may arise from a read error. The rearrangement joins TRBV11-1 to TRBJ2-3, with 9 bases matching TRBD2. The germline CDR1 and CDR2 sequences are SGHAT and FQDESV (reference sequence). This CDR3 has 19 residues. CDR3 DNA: TGTGCCAGCACCTTACCCGCCCCCGGCCAGCGGGGGGCCATAGATACGCAGTATTTT. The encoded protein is CASTLPAPGQRGAIDTQYF. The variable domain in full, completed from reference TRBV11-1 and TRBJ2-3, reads EAEVAQSPRYKITEKSQAVAFWCDPISGHATLYWYRQILGQGPELLVQFQDESVVDDSQLPKDRFSAERLKGVDSTLKIQPAELGDSAMYLCASTLPAPGQRGAIDTQYFGPGTRLTVL.

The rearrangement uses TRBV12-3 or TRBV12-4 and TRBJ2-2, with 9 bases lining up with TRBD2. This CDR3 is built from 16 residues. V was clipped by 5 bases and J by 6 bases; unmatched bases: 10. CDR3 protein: CASSPRAGGPAGELFF. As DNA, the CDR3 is TGTGCCAGCAGTCCCCGCGCGGGAGGGCCCGCCGGGGAGCTGTTTTTT.

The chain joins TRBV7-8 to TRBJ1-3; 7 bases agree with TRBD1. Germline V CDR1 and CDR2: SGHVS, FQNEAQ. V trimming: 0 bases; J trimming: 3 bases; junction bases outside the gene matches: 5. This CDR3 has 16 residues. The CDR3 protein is CASSLAHRGGGNTIYF. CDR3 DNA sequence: TGTGCCAGCAGCTTAGCGCACAGGGGAGGTGGAAACACCATATATTTT.

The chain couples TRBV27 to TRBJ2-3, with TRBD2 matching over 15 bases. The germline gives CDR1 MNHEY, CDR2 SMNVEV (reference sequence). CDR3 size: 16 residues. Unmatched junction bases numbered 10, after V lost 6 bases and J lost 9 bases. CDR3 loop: CASRPGTSGGPPTQYF. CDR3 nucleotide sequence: TGTGCCAGCAGGCCTGGGACTAGCGGGGGGCCCCCGACGCAGTATTTT.

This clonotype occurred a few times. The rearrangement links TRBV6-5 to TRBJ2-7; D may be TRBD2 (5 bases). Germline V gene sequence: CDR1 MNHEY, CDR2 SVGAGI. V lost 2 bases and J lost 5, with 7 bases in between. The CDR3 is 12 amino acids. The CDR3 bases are TGTGCCAGCAGTTACGGGAGTAACGAGCAGTACGTC. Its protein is CASSYGSNEQYV.

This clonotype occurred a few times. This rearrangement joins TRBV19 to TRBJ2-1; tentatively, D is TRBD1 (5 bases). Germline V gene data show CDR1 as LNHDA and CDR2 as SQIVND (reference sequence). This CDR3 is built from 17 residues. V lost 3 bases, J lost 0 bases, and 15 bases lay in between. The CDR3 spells CASSMPRAIRSYNEQFF. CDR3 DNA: TGTGCCAGTAGTATGCCCAGGGCCATTCGCTCCTACAATGAGCAGTTCTTC. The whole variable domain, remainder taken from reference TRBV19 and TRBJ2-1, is DGGITQSPKYLFRKEGQNVTLSCEQNLNHDAMYWYRQDPGQGLRLIYYSQIVNDFQKGDIAEGYSVSREKKESFPLTVTSAQKNPTAFYLCASSMPRAIRSYNEQFFGPGTRLTVL.

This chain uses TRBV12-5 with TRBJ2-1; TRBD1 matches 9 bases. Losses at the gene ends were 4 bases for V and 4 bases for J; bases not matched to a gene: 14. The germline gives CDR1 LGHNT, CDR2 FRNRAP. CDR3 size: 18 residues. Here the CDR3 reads CASGSNPGRDRAYNEQFF. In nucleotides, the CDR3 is TGTGCTAGTGGTTCAAATCCCGGTAGGGACAGGGCTTACAATGAGCAGTTCTTC.

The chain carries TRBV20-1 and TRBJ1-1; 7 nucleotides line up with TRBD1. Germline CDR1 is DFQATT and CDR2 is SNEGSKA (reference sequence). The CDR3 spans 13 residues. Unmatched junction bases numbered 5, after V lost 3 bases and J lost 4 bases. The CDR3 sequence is CSASRGGATEAFF. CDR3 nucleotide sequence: TGCAGTGCTAGCAGGGGGGGCGCCACTGAAGCTTTCTTT.

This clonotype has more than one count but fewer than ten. Written as DNA, the CDR3 is TGTGCCAGCAGCCAAGATCACGGGGCAGGGCAAATCTATGGCTACACCTTC. This codes for CASSQDHGAGQIYGYTF. V is TRBV4-2 and J is TRBJ1-2, with a weak D call TRBD1 (5 bases). The CDR3 extends over 17 amino acids. Trimming removed 0 bases from V and 4 bases from J, with 18 bases in between. Germline V gene data show CDR1 as LGHNA and CDR2 as YNFKEQ.